This T cell receptor (beta chain) was retrieved from a study of graft-versus-host responses after intestinal transplantation. As for the study in general: Tacrolimus plus steroids were given to all recipients for around three years, preceded by anti-thymocyte globulin induction. Overall study findings and caveats: Marrow from the recipient contained GvH clones, some of which had appeared first in ileum or blood. Peak GvH clone levels in circulation were associated with early post-transplant HvG declines. Where graft-donor T cell macrochimerism was present, patients had high graft-versus-host to host-versus-graft clonal ratios in allografts.

There are 10 residues in the CDR3. Assay: immunoSEQ multiplex PCR; the TCRdb copy retains only in-frame clones and omits some. The sample lists around 16,000 clones, roughly 84% seen once, with approximately 3.8% in the top ten. With regard to this clone: Antigen unknown.

Graft material was processed, releasing intraepithelial and lamina propria lymphocytes. The TCR comes from a human patient who received an intestinal transplant, so some T cells may come from the graft donor. This chain joins TRBV21-1 and TRBJ1-5. TRBV21-1 is deemed a pseudogene. Sequenced material: ileum tissue, taken roughly 620 days after intestinal transplantation. The CDR3 loop is CASKGQPQHF. Here the CDR3 DNA reads TGTGCCAGCAAGGGTCAGCCCCAGCATTTT.